These 30 T cell receptor beta chains came from one sample sequenced in a study of technical replicates of blood from a few donors. Clones were sequenced by immunoSEQ multiplex PCR, and TCRdb holds only the in-frame ones, with some missing. This sample has around 16,000 clones, with 86% found just once. What was sequenced was PBMCs. The receptors stem from a human donor in good health.

This chain uses TRBV7-7 with TRBJ2-5; D perhaps matches TRBD1 (6 bases). V gave up 1 base and J gave up 3 bases, with 12 bases separating them. Germline V CDR1 and CDR2: SSHAT, FNYEAQ (reference sequence). The CDR3 totals 15 residues. DNA of the CDR3: TGTGCCAGCAGCTTAGGCTTGGACAGTAAAGAGACCCAGTACTTC. This sequence encodes CASSLGLDSKETQYF.

The genes are TRBV2 and TRBJ2-7; 9 bases align to TRBD1. The CDR3 is 12 amino acids. The junction had 3 bases not matched to a gene; V was cut back by 8 bases and J by 4 bases. The germline gives CDR1 SNHLY, CDR2 FYNNEI. CDR3 residues: CASGTGYYEQYF. As DNA, the CDR3 is TGTGCCAGCGGGACAGGGTATTACGAGCAGTACTTC.

The V and J genes are TRBV6-5 and TRBJ1-5; 7 positions match TRBD1. V lost 5 bases and J lost 5; bases outside the gene matches: 9. Germline assignment: CDR1 MNHEY and CDR2 SVGAGI. This CDR3 contains 15 residues. The CDR3 reads CASSPSRDRDQPQHF. The CDR3 DNA follows: TGTGCCAGCAGTCCATCTCGTGACAGGGATCAGCCCCAGCATTTT.

The J gene is TRBJ2-3, the V gene TRBV7-2, with 7 bases identical to TRBD1. The CDR3 has 15 residues. With V trimmed by 3 bases and J by 2 bases, 5 bases remained unmatched. Germline lookup yields CDR1 SGHTA and CDR2 FQGNSA. The CDR3 loop reads CASSLHRGDTDTQYF. CDR3 DNA: TGTGCCAGCAGCTTGCACAGGGGTGACACAGATACGCAGTATTTT.

The CDR3: CASSYSRDSQETQYF. Written as DNA, the CDR3 is TGTGCCAGCAGTTACTCCAGGGACTCACAAGAGACCCAGTACTTC. V and J are TRBV6-5 and TRBJ2-5, with a weak D call TRBD2 (6 bases). V lost 0 bases and J 2 bases, leaving 10 bases between the germline ends. Germline assignment: CDR1 MNHEY and CDR2 SVGAGI. This CDR3 has 15 amino acids.

The rearrangement links TRBV28 to TRBJ1-1, with D possibly TRBD1 on 6 matching bases. V lost 4 bases and J lost 0, with 15 bases in between. The CDR3 extends over 16 amino acids. CDR1 and CDR2 (germline): MDHEN, SYDVKM. The CDR3 nucleotides are TGTGCCAGCAGTTCGTACAGGGCTGGGATGAACACTGAAGCTTTCTTT. Its translation: CASSSYRAGMNTEAFF.

The rearrangement joins TRBV6-5 to TRBJ2-3, with TRBD2 as a possible D gene (5 bases). Looked up from germline, CDR1 is MNHEY and CDR2 is SVGAGI. This CDR3 region has 14 residues. V was pared by 10 bases and J by 0 bases, with 14 bases between. In DNA form, the CDR3 reads TGTGCCACCAAAACGGGGAAGAGCACAGATACGCAGTATTTT. This codes for CATKTGKSTDTQYF.

This sequence joins TRBV7-8 and TRBJ2-7; D not certain. This CDR3 has 14 amino acids. V was trimmed by 5 bases and J by 6 bases, leaving 17 bases between them. Per germline, CDR1 SGHVS and CDR2 FQNEAQ. The CDR3 sequence is CASSLVSSFLEQYF. As DNA, the CDR3 is TGTGCCAGCAGCCTGGTTAGTAGTTTCCTCGAGCAGTACTTC.

This chain connects TRBV18 to TRBJ2-1, with D maybe TRBD2 (6 bases). CDR3 size: 15 residues. Germline V gene sequence: CDR1 KGHSH, CDR2 LQKENI. The V and J ends lost 2 bases and 2 bases respectively, with 10 bases between them. The chain's CDR3 is CASSPGGEPYNEQFF. The CDR3 coding sequence is TGTGCCAGCTCACCAGGAGGGGAGCCCTACAATGAGCAGTTCTTC.

The J gene is TRBJ1-2, the V gene TRBV5-1, with a possible D match to TRBD1 (5 bases). Germline V gene sequence: CDR1 SGHRS, CDR2 YFSETQ. Trimming stripped 4 bases from V and 1 base from J, with 14 bases between. CDR3 length: 15 residues. The CDR3 region is CASSSAQGNNYGYTF. The CDR3 nucleotides read TGCGCCAGCAGCAGCGCCCAGGGTAATAACTATGGCTACACCTTC.

The chain combines TRBV5-1 with TRBJ2-1, with D tentatively TRBD2 (5 bases). The CDR3 has 15 residues. The V gene lost 0 bases and the J gene lost 4 bases, with 11 bases spanning the gap. Germline V CDR1 and CDR2: SGHRS, YFSETQ. The CDR3 protein is CASSLGGGQYNEQFF. The CDR3 DNA follows: TGCGCCAGCAGCTTGGGTGGCGGGCAATACAATGAGCAGTTCTTC.

The CDR3 DNA follows: TGCGCCAGCAGCTTGGACGGGACAGGGACAACAGGGGAGCTGTTTTTT. The encoded protein is CASSLDGTGTTGELFF. The chain combines TRBV5-1 with TRBJ2-2; 9 bases map to TRBD1. Per germline, CDR1 SGHRS and CDR2 YFSETQ. Trimming at V came to 0 bases and at J to 8 bases, leaving 8 bases not matched to a gene. The length of the CDR3 is 16 residues.

The J gene is TRBJ2-2, the V gene TRBV6-5, with a possible D match to TRBD1 (6 bases). The V end was cut by 6 bases, the J end by 3 bases, with 11 bases between. The CDR3 totals 14 residues. Germline CDR1 and CDR2: MNHEY and SVGAGI. The CDR3 nucleotides read TGTGCCAGCAGCCAACAGGGCCACACCGGGGAGCTGTTTTTT. The encoded protein is CASSQQGHTGELFF.

CDR3 nucleotides: TGTGCCAGCCTAAACCCGCCAGGATGCTCCTACAATGAGCAGTTCTTC. Its protein product is CASLNPPGCSYNEQFF. The chain combines TRBV27 with TRBJ2-1; no definite D call. This CDR3 has 16 amino acids. Trimming pared 8 bases from V and 0 bases from J, leaving 17 bases between. The V gene's germline CDR1 is MNHEY and CDR2 SMNVEV (reference sequence).

The chain recombines TRBV7-9 with TRBJ2-1; 8 bases map to TRBD2. The CDR3 contains 16 residues. From germline, CDR1 is SEHNR and CDR2 FQNEAQ (reference sequence). V shed 6 bases, J shed 2 bases, and the junction held 9 bases outside the gene matches. The CDR3 here is CASRDQLADPYNEQFF. The DNA for the CDR3 is TGTGCCAGCAGGGACCAACTAGCGGACCCCTACAATGAGCAGTTCTTC.

V is TRBV6-6 and J is TRBJ2-7; the match to TRBD2 covers 9 bases. In germline, CDR1 is MNHNY, CDR2 SVGAGI (reference sequence). The CDR3 length is 16 residues. J lost 0 bases, V lost 4 bases, and 7 bases had no gene match. The chain's CDR3 is CASSSKQGLASYEQYF. The CDR3 DNA is TGTGCCAGCAGTTCTAAACAGGGACTAGCCTCCTACGAGCAGTACTTC.

The chain uses TRBV14 and TRBJ2-3, with 10 bases matching TRBD2. With V trimmed by 9 bases and J by 5 bases, 8 bases remained unmatched. The CDR3 totals 14 residues. The germline V gene encodes CDR1 SGHDN and CDR2 FVKESK. In DNA form, the CDR3 reads TGTGCCAGTAAACGGTCTAGCGGGAGAGATACGCAGTATTTT. It codes for CASKRSSGRDTQYF.

In its sample, this clone was seen once. The rearrangement joins TRBV14 to TRBJ1-2, with 8 positions matching TRBD1. The CDR3 covers 16 residues. Germline lookup yields CDR1 SGHDN and CDR2 FVKESK. After removal of 4 bases from V and 2 bases from J, the junction contained 9 bases not matched to a gene. The CDR3 spells CASSPIQGARNYGYTF. The CDR3 DNA reads as TGTGCCAGCAGCCCTATCCAGGGGGCCAGAAACTATGGCTACACCTTC. Using reference TRBV14 and TRBJ1-2 for the parts outside the CDR3, the full variable domain is EAGVTQFPSHSVIEKGQTVTLRCDPISGHDNLYWYRRVMGKEIKFLLHFVKESKQDESGMPNNRFLAERTGGTYSTLKVQPAELEDSGVYFCASSPIQGARNYGYTFGSGTRLTVV.

The V call is TRBV28, the J call TRBJ1-3; no clear D. Germline CDR1 MDHEN, CDR2 SYDVKM. This CDR3 is built from 14 residues. V was trimmed by 1 base and J by 0 bases, leaving 4 bases between them. CDR3 protein: CASSLYNSGNTIYF. CDR3 sequence (DNA): TGTGCCAGCAGTTTATATAACTCTGGAAACACCATATATTTT.

The chain links TRBV6-5 to TRBJ2-2; D unclear. The CDR3 is made up of 13 amino acids. V was clipped by 4 bases and J by 4 bases, with 7 bases between them. Germline CDR1 is MNHEY and CDR2 is SVGAGI. CDR3 in DNA: TGTGCCAGCAGTTTGACACCCACCGGGGAGCTGTTTTTT. Residues: CASSLTPTGELFF.

This clone was seen a single time. This rearrangement joins TRBV27 to TRBJ2-1; D might be TRBD2 (7 bases). With 6 bases removed from V and 8 bases from J, the gap between germline ends came to 41 bases. Germline V CDR1 and CDR2: MNHEY, SMNVEV (reference sequence). This CDR3 has 22 residues. The CDR3 loop is CASRPITSRGHPGLGPWDEQFF. The CDR3, as DNA: TGTGCCAGCAGACCTATCACCTCGCGGGGACACCCCGGACTAGGGCCCTGGGATGAGCAGTTCTTC.

The chain has TRBV27 and TRBJ1-5; weak D call: TRBD1 (5 bases). There are 16 residues in the CDR3. Trimming shortened V by 3 bases and J by 0 bases, and 12 bases separated the two germline ends. Germline loops: CDR1 MNHEY, CDR2 SMNVEV (reference sequence). The chain's CDR3 is CASSLGGRPSNQPQHF. In DNA form, the CDR3 reads TGTGCCAGCAGTTTGGGGGGACGACCTAGCAATCAGCCCCAGCATTTT.

This clone was counted once. The chain combines TRBV10-1 with TRBJ2-3, with TRBD2 identical over 8 bases. Germline V lookup: CDR1 WNHNN, CDR2 SYGVQD (reference sequence). The CDR3 length is 15 residues. V shed 2 bases, J shed 4 bases, and the junction held 5 bases outside the gene matches. CDR3 region: CASSEGTSSADTQYF. The CDR3 DNA sequence: TGCGCCAGCAGTGAGGGGACTAGTTCGGCAGATACGCAGTATTTT.

In nucleotides, the CDR3 is TGTGCCAGCAGCCACGATAGCGGGAGCTCCTACAATGAGCAGTTCTTC. Amino acid sequence: CASSHDSGSSYNEQFF. V is TRBV14 and J is TRBJ2-1, with 9 bases lining up with TRBD2. This CDR3 comprises 16 residues. Trimming removed 3 bases from V and 0 bases from J; junction bases left unmatched: 3. Germline V gene lookup returns CDR1 SGHDN and CDR2 FVKESK.

This clone has just one count. The chain uses TRBV9 and TRBJ2-7; D is possibly TRBD1 (5 bases). Germline CDR1 is SGDLS and CDR2 is YYNGEE. With 0 bases removed from V and 5 bases from J, the gap between germline ends came to 12 bases. CDR3 size: 14 residues. This CDR3 reads CASSVDLGDNEQYF. Here the CDR3 DNA reads TGTGCCAGCAGCGTAGATCTAGGGGATAACGAGCAGTACTTC.

This chain links TRBV5-6 with TRBJ1-5, with 11 bases fitting TRBD1. Per the germline V gene, CDR1 is SGHDT and CDR2 is YYEEEE. This CDR3 comprises 14 residues. J was trimmed by 7 bases and V by 4 bases; bases with no gene match: 4. In nucleotides, the CDR3 is TGTGCCAGCAGCCCCGGACAGGGGGCACAGCCCCAGCATTTT. Encoded protein: CASSPGQGAQPQHF.

CDR3 nucleotides: TGTGCCAGCAGTTTATCAGCGGGAGGGCCACAACGCTACGAGCAGTACTTC. Translated: CASSLSAGGPQRYEQYF. The J gene is TRBJ2-7, the V gene TRBV28, with 10 bases identical to TRBD2. From germline, CDR1 is MDHEN and CDR2 SYDVKM. The CDR3 sequence is 17 residues long. V trimming: 1 base; J trimming: 3 bases; junction bases outside the gene matches: 9.

In nucleotides, the CDR3 is TGTGCCAGCAGTTTACTAGCGGGAGAAGGGGAGCAGTTCTTC. Its translation: CASSLLAGEGEQFF. The chain combines TRBV6-4 with TRBJ2-1; 11 bases align to TRBD2. Germline V gene data show CDR1 as MRHNA and CDR2 as SNTAGT. The CDR3 length is 14 residues. V dropped 5 bases and J dropped 10; count of bases not matched to a gene: 7.

The gene calls are TRBV2 and TRBJ1-5; D is possibly TRBD1 (5 bases). V was clipped by 7 bases and J by 4 bases, with 11 bases between them. The germline CDR1 and CDR2 sequences are SNHLY and FYNNEI. The CDR3 spans 13 residues. The CDR3 sequence is CASILGGNQPQHF. CDR3 coding DNA: TGTGCCAGCATCCTGGGGGGTAATCAGCCCCAGCATTTT.

The chain joins TRBV5-4 to TRBJ1-2; TRBD1 might be the D (5 bases). V dropped 1 base and J dropped 6 bases, with 7 bases sitting between them. The V gene's germline CDR1 is SGHNT and CDR2 YYREEE (reference sequence). The CDR3 has 12 amino acids. CDR3 coding DNA: TGTGCCAGCAGCTTGTCGGGGGATGGCTACACCTTC. It specifies CASSLSGDGYTF. Full variable domain (missing parts from reference TRBV5-4 and TRBJ1-2): ETGVTQSPTHLIKTRGQQVTLRCSSQSGHNTVSWYQQALGQGPQFIFQYYREEENGRGNFPPRFSGLQFPNYSSELNVNALELDDSALYLCASSLSGDGYTFGSGTRLTVV.